A single sample is the source of the 8 T cell receptor beta chains below, sequenced in a study of tumor-infiltrating lymphocytes in glioblastoma multiforme. TCR beta libraries were built from RNA through three nested multiplex PCR rounds using modified ARM-PCR. TCRdb re-analysed the multiplex PCR reads in MiXCR, keeping a single row per CDR3 protein. The repertoire holds roughly 13,000 distinct CDR3 sequences, with around 60% as singletons. Sequenced input: brain tumor tissue. These receptors all come from a male donor with glioblastoma.

With regard to this clonotype: This may be a read error, as it is one base from a much larger clone. This sequence joins TRBV2 and TRBJ2-1; D is possibly TRBD2 (5 bases). CDR3 length equals 13 residues. Looked up from germline, CDR1 is SNHLY and CDR2 is FYNNEI. This CDR3 reads CASSRERDSELFF. DNA of the CDR3: TGTGCCAGCAGTAGAGAACGGGATTCTGAGCTGTTCTTC. Using reference TRBV2 and TRBJ2-1 for the parts outside the CDR3, the full variable domain is EPEVTQTPSHQVTQMGQEVILRCVPISNHLYFYWYRQILGQKVEFLVSFYNNEISEKSEIFDDQFSVERPDGSNFTLKIRSTKLEDSAMYFCASSRERDSELFFGPGTRLTVL.

In regard to this clonotype: In this CDR3 the conserved last residue, phenylalanine or tryptophan, is missing, so a read error is likely. This chain joins TRBV20-1 and TRBJ2-1; 8 bases map to TRBD2. V lost 4 bases to trimming and J lost 11 bases; unmatched junction nucleotides: 13. CDR1 and CDR2 (germline): DFQATT, SNEGSKA (reference sequence). The CDR3 covers 14 residues. In DNA, the CDR3 is TGCAGTGCTAAGGGACTGGCGGGAGGACATAAGCAGTTCTCC. The encoded protein is CSAKGLAGGHKQFS.

In its sample, this clonotype was seen once. The rearrangement links TRBV4-3 to TRBJ2-2, with D perhaps assigned TRBD1 or TRBD2 (6 bases each). The CDR3 spans 16 residues. Germline-derived CDR1 and CDR2 are LGHNA and YSLEER. The V gene lost 0 bases and the J gene lost 2 bases, with 10 bases spanning the gap. The CDR3 coding sequence is TGCGCCAGCAGCCAAGACCTCGGGGGCAACACCGGGGAGCTGTTTTTT. This encodes CASSQDLGGNTGELFF.

The table lists this clonotype with a few counts. The rearrangement links TRBV3-1 to TRBJ1-1; D ambiguous. Germline V gene data show CDR1 as LGHDT and CDR2 as YNNKEL (reference sequence). Trimming shortened V by 1 base and J by 0 bases, and 6 bases separated the two germline ends. This CDR3 comprises 14 residues. This CDR3 is CASSQGAVNTEAFF. CDR3 nucleotide sequence: TGTGCCAGCAGCCAAGGAGCAGTGAACACTGAAGCTTTCTTT.

About this clonotype itself: At one of its ends the junction is not consistent with the germline gene, which may arise from a read error. This rearrangement joins TRBV2 to TRBJ1-1; D call uncertain. From germline, CDR1 is SNHLY and CDR2 FYNNEI. The CDR3 runs to 13 residues. The CDR3 protein is CASSEWGYTGAFF. The CDR3 region has the DNA TGTGCCAGCAGTGAATGGGGTTACACTGGAGCTTTCTTT.

About this clonotype: One end of the junction does not line up with germline, which may come from a read error. The chain has TRBV6-6 and TRBJ2-1; D call uncertain. Germline CDR1 and CDR2: MNHNY and SVGAGI (reference sequence). The CDR3 is 14 amino acids. CDR3 region: CASCYSTYNKEQLF. The DNA for the CDR3 is TGTGCCAGCTGTTACTCCACTTATAACAAAGAGCAGTTATTC.

This chain joins TRBV6-4 and TRBJ2-3; 7 bases match TRBD2. V gave up 7 bases and J gave up 2 bases; unmatched junction bases: 9. Per the germline V gene, CDR1 is MRHNA and CDR2 is SNTAGT. The CDR3 runs 15 residues. The DNA for the CDR3 is TGTGCCAGCATTGCTTCCCGGGGGGTCACAGATACGCAGTATTTT. Protein product: CASIASRGVTDTQYF.

This chain joins TRBV12-3 or TRBV12-4 and TRBJ2-1, with D perhaps TRBD1 or TRBD2 (5 bases each). Trimming took off 6 bases at V and 10 bases at J, with 22 bases between the two ends. CDR3 length: 15 amino acids. This chain's CDR3 is CASSSREWIWKEQFF. The CDR3 region has the DNA TGTGCCAGCAGCTCCAGGGAGTGGATTTGGAAAGAGCAGTTCTTC.